The 8 T cell receptor beta chains in this list originate from one sample, sequenced in a study of CD8 T cells in acute hepatitis C reinfection. Assay used: immunoSEQ multiplex PCR; TCRdb lists only in-frame clones, some missing. This sample has 30,000 to 45,000 clones, with 70% to 90% found just once. Time point specified: naive CD8 control sorted from an acute-time-point sample. Sequences were obtained from naive CD8+ T cells from PBMCs. The source of these receptors is a young woman who spontaneously cleared hepatitis C infection.

The chain employs TRBV10-3 and TRBJ2-2, with 8 nucleotides matching TRBD1. V shed 2 bases and J 7 bases; nucleotides not matched to a gene: 9. The CDR3 consists of 16 residues. Germline CDR1 is ENHRY and CDR2 is SYGVKD. The CDR3 reads CAISEPGTGEDGELFF. CDR3 DNA sequence: TGTGCCATCAGTGAGCCCGGGACAGGCGAAGACGGGGAGCTGTTTTTT.

The chain uses TRBV2 and TRBJ2-7; TRBD2 matches at 11 bases. Germline CDR1 is SNHLY and CDR2 is FYNNEI. The length of the CDR3 is 15 residues. J was trimmed by 3 bases and V by 4 bases; bases with no gene match: 5. The CDR3: CASSGTSGPSYEQYF. CDR3 DNA sequence: TGTGCCAGCAGTGGGACTAGCGGGCCAAGCTACGAGCAGTACTTC.

The rearrangement joins TRBV21-1 to TRBJ2-7; TRBD2, the table's D call, lacks a check against the DNA. TRBV21-1 is classified as a pseudogene. There are 16 residues in the CDR3. CDR3 residues: CASSARGLAGTYEQYF. CDR3 DNA: TGTGCCAGCAGCGCACGGGGGCTAGCGGGAACCTACGAGCAGTACTTC.

The chain links TRBV6-5 to TRBJ2-3; 7 nucleotides match TRBD2. CDR3 length equals 14 residues. Germline lookup yields CDR1 MNHEY and CDR2 SVGAGI. The CDR3 loop reads CGMDAGVCTDTQYF. CDR3 in DNA: TGTGGTATGGACGCGGGAGTATGCACAGATACGCAGTATTTT.

This clone was seen a single time. The chain couples TRBV19 to TRBJ2-1, with a weak D call TRBD2 (5 bases). This CDR3 is 16 amino acids long. V was clipped by 0 bases and J by 0 bases, with 9 bases between them. Germline CDR1 reads LNHDA; CDR2 reads SQIVND (reference sequence). Here the CDR3 reads CASSIDAGGSYNEQFF. In DNA form, the CDR3 reads TGTGCCAGTAGTATAGACGCGGGTGGCTCCTACAATGAGCAGTTCTTC.

This rearrangement joins TRBV25-1 to TRBJ1-1, with unresolved D. The length of the CDR3 is 11 residues. Per germline, CDR1 MGHDK and CDR2 SYGVNS. V dropped 7 bases and J dropped 11 bases, with 14 bases sitting between them. The chain's CDR3 is CASTQGRFAFF. The CDR3 nucleotides read TGTGCCAGCACCCAAGGACGTTTTGCTTTCTTT.

The chain has TRBV2 and TRBJ2-1, with TRBD1 matching over 8 bases. Germline V CDR1 and CDR2: SNHLY, FYNNEI. The CDR3 totals 15 residues. V lost 4 bases, J lost 0 bases, and 2 bases stayed unmatched. The chain's CDR3 is CASSGGTGSYNEQFF. CDR3 sequence (DNA): TGTGCCAGCAGTGGAGGGACAGGCTCCTACAATGAGCAGTTCTTC.

The chain carries TRBV18 and TRBJ1-2, with 8 bases fitting TRBD1. Germline V gives CDR1 KGHSH, CDR2 LQKENI. The CDR3 has 14 residues. With V trimmed by 0 bases and J by 3 bases, 0 bases remained unmatched. The CDR3 here is CASSPPGQDYGYTF. CDR3 bases: TGTGCCAGCTCACCACCGGGACAGGACTATGGCTACACCTTC.